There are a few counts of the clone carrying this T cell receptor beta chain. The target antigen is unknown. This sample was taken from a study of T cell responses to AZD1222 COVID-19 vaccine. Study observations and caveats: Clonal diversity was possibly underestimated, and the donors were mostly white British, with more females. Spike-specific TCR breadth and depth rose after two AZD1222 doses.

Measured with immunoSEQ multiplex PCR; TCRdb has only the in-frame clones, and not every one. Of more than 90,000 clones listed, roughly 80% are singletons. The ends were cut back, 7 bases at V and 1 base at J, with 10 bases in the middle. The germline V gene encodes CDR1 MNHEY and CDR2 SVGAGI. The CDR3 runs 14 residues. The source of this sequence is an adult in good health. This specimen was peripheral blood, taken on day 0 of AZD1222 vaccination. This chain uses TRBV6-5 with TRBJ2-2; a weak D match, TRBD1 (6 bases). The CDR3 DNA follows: TGTGCCAGCAATGGACAGAGGAACACCGGGGAGCTGTTTTTT. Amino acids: CASNGQRNTGELFF.